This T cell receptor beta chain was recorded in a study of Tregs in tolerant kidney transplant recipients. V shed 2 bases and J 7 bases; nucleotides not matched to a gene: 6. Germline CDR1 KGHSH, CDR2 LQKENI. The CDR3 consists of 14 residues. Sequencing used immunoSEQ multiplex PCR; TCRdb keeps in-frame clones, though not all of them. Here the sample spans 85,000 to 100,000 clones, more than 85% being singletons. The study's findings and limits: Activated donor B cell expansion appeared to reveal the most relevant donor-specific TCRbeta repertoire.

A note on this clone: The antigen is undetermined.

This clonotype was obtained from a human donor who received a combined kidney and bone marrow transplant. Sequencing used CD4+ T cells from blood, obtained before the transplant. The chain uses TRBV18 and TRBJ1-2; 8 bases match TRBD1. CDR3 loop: CASSPSQGAPGYTF. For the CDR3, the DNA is TGTGCCAGCTCACCAAGTCAGGGGGCGCCTGGCTACACCTTC.